The rows below give T cell receptor beta chains drawn from one sample of a study of metastatic and nonmetastatic thyroid tumors. Through MiXCR, TCRdb re-clonotyped the PCR reads. The sample consists of over 10,000 clones, around 25% of them appearing once. What was sequenced was blood. The origin of the receptors is a male donor with papillary thyroid cancer or a benign thyroid nodule (not recorded which). Some clones in this sample may be carry-over from other donors' samples. Each CDR3 is given with its conserved first and last residue. The D gene is left open where the match is weak. Size values are once, few and many counts, or a class for expanded clones, and some rows have none.

v_gene: TRBV10-2; len: 14; j_gene: TRBJ2-1; abundance: few; d_gene: .; CDR3aa: CASSGGGGRNEQFF; CDR3nt: TGCGCCAGCAGTGGAGGTGGGGGAAGAAATGAGCAGTTCTTC
v_gene: TRBV11-3; len: 15; j_gene: TRBJ1-2; abundance: medium-sized; d_gene: TRBD1; CDR3aa: CASSLVKTGSHGYTF; CDR3nt: TGTGCCAGCAGCTTAGTTAAGACAGGGTCTCATGGCTACACCTTC
v_gene: TRBV6-4; len: 14; j_gene: TRBJ2-1; abundance: .; d_gene: TRBD2; CDR3aa: CASSVGTSGNEQFF; CDR3nt: TGTGCCAGCAGTGTCGGGACTAGCGGCAATGAGCAGTTCTTC
v_gene: TRBV6-1; len: 15; j_gene: TRBJ2-3; abundance: medium-sized; d_gene: TRBD2; CDR3aa: CASSPGLAGGDTQYF; CDR3nt: TGTGCCAGCAGCCCTGGACTAGCGGGGGGCGATACGCAGTATTTT
v_gene: TRBV28; len: 15; j_gene: TRBJ2-2; abundance: .; d_gene: TRBD2; CDR3aa: CASRPTSSNTGELFF; CDR3nt: TGTGCCAGCAGGCCGACTAGCTCGAACACCGGGGAGCTGTTTTTT
v_gene: TRBV5-6; len: 13; j_gene: TRBJ2-5; abundance: many; d_gene: TRBD2; CDR3aa: CASSTGEGETQYF; CDR3nt: TGTGCCAGCTCCACCGGGGAGGGGGAGACCCAGTACTTC
v_gene: TRBV6-1; len: 14; j_gene: TRBJ1-6; abundance: .; d_gene: .; CDR3aa: CASSEGGEREPLHF; CDR3nt: TGTGCCAGCAGTGAAGGTGGCGAGCGGGAACCCCTCCACTTT
v_gene: TRBV5-1; len: 15; j_gene: TRBJ2-5; abundance: many; d_gene: TRBD1; CDR3aa: CASSLGAGGSETQYF; CDR3nt: TGCGCCAGCAGCTTGGGGGCAGGGGGCAGTGAGACCCAGTACTTC
v_gene: TRBV6-1; len: 15; j_gene: TRBJ2-7; abundance: few; d_gene: .; CDR3aa: CASSGRRDTSYEQYF; CDR3nt: TGTGCTAGCAGTGGAAGGAGGGATACCTCCTACGAGCAGTACTTC
v_gene: TRBV30; len: 13; j_gene: TRBJ2-3; abundance: .; d_gene: TRBD2; CDR3aa: CALAGGLADTQYF; CDR3nt: TGTGCCCTGGCGGGGGGCCTCGCAGATACGCAGTATTTT
v_gene: TRBV6-1; len: 16; j_gene: TRBJ1-2; abundance: .; d_gene: TRBD1; CDR3aa: CASSPARTGDYYGYTF; CDR3nt: TGTGCCAGCAGTCCCGCCCGGACAGGGGATTACTATGGCTACACCTTC
v_gene: TRBV4-1; len: 17; j_gene: TRBJ2-2; abundance: .; d_gene: TRBD2; CDR3aa: CASSQGLAGPNTGELFF; CDR3nt: TGCGCCAGCAGCCAAGGACTAGCGGGTCCGAACACCGGGGAGCTGTTTTTT
v_gene: TRBV6-2/TRBV6-3; len: 14; j_gene: TRBJ2-1; abundance: few; d_gene: .; CDR3aa: CASSYSSSYNEQFF; CDR3nt: TGTGCCAGCAGTTACTCCAGCTCCTACAATGAGCAGTTCTTC
v_gene: TRBV6-1; len: 13; j_gene: TRBJ2-1; abundance: .; d_gene: TRBD1; CDR3aa: CASSRTGYNEQFF; CDR3nt: TGTGCCAGCAGCAGGACAGGGTACAATGAGCAGTTCTTC
v_gene: TRBV28; len: 13; j_gene: TRBJ2-1; abundance: medium-sized; d_gene: TRBD2; CDR3aa: CASSGGVRNEQFF; CDR3nt: TGTGCCAGCAGTGGGGGGGTCCGGAATGAGCAGTTCTTC
v_gene: TRBV12-3/TRBV12-4; len: 13; j_gene: TRBJ2-5; abundance: few; d_gene: .; CDR3aa: CASSWPPTETQYF; CDR3nt: TGTGCCAGCAGTTGGCCTCCGACAGAGACCCAGTACTTC
v_gene: TRBV5-1; len: 15; j_gene: TRBJ2-7; abundance: .; d_gene: .; CDR3aa: CASSSGVAGSREQYF; CDR3nt: TGCGCCAGCAGCTCTGGTGTAGCAGGGTCCCGGGAGCAGTACTTC
v_gene: TRBV19; len: 15; j_gene: TRBJ2-1; abundance: few; d_gene: TRBD2; CDR3aa: CATQTGTSGSDEQFF; CDR3nt: TGTGCCACTCAAACCGGGACTAGCGGGAGTGATGAGCAGTTCTTC
v_gene: TRBV29-1; len: 15; j_gene: TRBJ2-7; abundance: few; d_gene: .; CDR3aa: CSVSHSTGLGYEQYF; CDR3nt: TGCAGCGTCTCCCACTCGACAGGTCTAGGCTACGAGCAGTACTTC
v_gene: TRBV6-1; len: 16; j_gene: TRBJ2-7; abundance: .; d_gene: .; CDR3aa: CASSEGHRGSPEEQYF; CDR3nt: TGTGCCAGCAGTGAAGGACATAGGGGGTCCCCTGAGGAGCAGTACTTC
v_gene: TRBV4-2; len: 16; j_gene: TRBJ2-1; abundance: .; d_gene: TRBD1; CDR3aa: CASSQTSDRGGNEQFF; CDR3nt: TGTGCCAGCAGCCAAACCTCGGACAGGGGGGGGAATGAGCAGTTCTTC
v_gene: TRBV28; len: 14; j_gene: TRBJ2-5; abundance: few; d_gene: TRBD1; CDR3aa: CASSETGGQETQYF; CDR3nt: TGTGCCAGCAGTGAGACAGGGGGCCAAGAGACCCAGTACTTC
v_gene: TRBV18; len: 14; j_gene: TRBJ2-7; abundance: .; d_gene: TRBD1; CDR3aa: CASSPGQGPYEQYF; CDR3nt: TGTGCCAGCTCGCCGGGACAGGGGCCCTACGAGCAGTACTTC
v_gene: TRBV25-1; len: 15; j_gene: TRBJ2-5; abundance: .; d_gene: TRBD1; CDR3aa: CASSERQGAGGTQYF; CDR3nt: TGTGCCAGCAGTGAACGACAGGGGGCGGGCGGGACCCAGTACTTC
v_gene: TRBV6-5; len: 14; j_gene: TRBJ1-6; abundance: medium-sized; d_gene: .; CDR3aa: CASSYARDGSPLHF; CDR3nt: TGTGCCAGCAGTTACGCCAGGGACGGTTCACCCCTCCACTTT
v_gene: TRBV7-8; len: 14; j_gene: TRBJ2-3; abundance: .; d_gene: .; CDR3aa: CASSLVSVSDTQYF; CDR3nt: TGTGCCAGCAGCTTAGTGAGTGTCTCAGATACGCAGTATTTT
v_gene: TRBV29-1; len: 16; j_gene: TRBJ2-1; abundance: few; d_gene: TRBD2; CDR3aa: CSVGGLAGVSYNEQFF; CDR3nt: TGCAGCGTTGGAGGTCTAGCGGGAGTGTCCTACAATGAGCAGTTCTTC
v_gene: TRBV18; len: 13; j_gene: TRBJ1-1; abundance: many; d_gene: .; CDR3aa: CASSVGKNTEAFF; CDR3nt: TGTGCCAGCTCCGTAGGGAAGAACACTGAAGCTTTCTTT
v_gene: TRBV2; len: 20; j_gene: TRBJ2-7; abundance: once; d_gene: TRBD1; CDR3aa: CASSDSDQIQGIFRSYEQYF; CDR3nt: TGTGCCAGCAGTGATTCCGATCAGATACAGGGGATTTTCCGCTCCTACGAGCAGTACTTC
v_gene: TRBV3-1; len: 13; j_gene: TRBJ2-1; abundance: many; d_gene: .; CDR3aa: CASSQEQRSEQFF; CDR3nt: TGTGCCAGCAGCCAAGAACAGAGATCTGAGCAGTTCTTC
v_gene: TRBV15; len: 17; j_gene: TRBJ2-1; abundance: .; d_gene: .; CDR3aa: CATSRDIGFRDYNEQFF; CDR3nt: TGTGCCACCAGCAGGGATATAGGGTTCCGGGACTACAATGAGCAGTTCTTC
v_gene: TRBV10-1; len: 17; j_gene: TRBJ2-2; abundance: .; d_gene: .; CDR3aa: CASSESGRGRGSGELFF; CDR3nt: TGCGCCAGCAGTGAGTCGGGCAGGGGACGAGGTTCGGGGGAGCTGTTTTTT